The present T cell receptor (beta chain) was sequenced within a study of T cell responses to AZD1222 COVID-19 vaccine. Points on this clone: What it binds is not known.

The table came from immunoSEQ multiplex PCR; TCRdb's copy has only in-frame clones and leaves some out. The sample holds over 95,000 clones, roughly nine tenths seen once. Study-wide results and caveats: The donor cohort was predominantly white British with a female majority, and clonal diversity may have been underestimated.

Germline CDR1 and CDR2: SGHAT and FQNNGV. The length of the CDR3 is 16 residues. The V gene end was trimmed by 5 bases and the J gene end by 8 bases; junction bases not matched to a gene: 17. The V gene is TRBV11-2, the J gene TRBJ1-2, with TRBD1 identical over 7 bases. This sample comprised peripheral blood, obtained on day 0 of AZD1222 vaccination. The sequence was obtained from an adult in good health. In nucleotides, the CDR3 is TGTGCCAGCAGCCCCCCCCAGGTGACAGGGTTTAGGGGCTACACCTTC. Its protein product is CASSPPQVTGFRGYTF. Combining the CDR3 with reference TRBV11-2 and TRBJ1-2 gives the whole variable domain EAGVAQSPRYKIIEKRQSVAFWCNPISGHATLYWYQQILGQGPKLLIQFQNNGVVDDSQLPKDRFSAERLKGVDSTLKIQPAKLEDSAVYLCASSPPQVTGFRGYTFGSGTRLTVV.